A single sample is the source of the 28 T cell receptor beta chains below, sequenced in a study of T cell repertoires in cytomegalovirus infection. TCRdb redid the calling of the reads with MiXCR, one entry per CDR3 protein. Altogether approximately 500,000 distinct CDR3 sequences are present, about 15% being singletons, with the ten largest covering approximately 24%. Material: CD8+ T cells from PBMCs. The source of these receptors is a human donor in good health (CMV status not recorded). Some clones in this sample may be carry-over from other donors' samples.

This clonotype was seen repeatedly, ten times or more. An end of the junction differs from the germline gene, which may be a read error. The chain uses TRBV11-3 and TRBJ1-1; unclear D gene. CDR3 size: 13 residues. Germline lookup yields CDR1 SGHNT and CDR2 YENEEA. This chain's CDR3 is CASSIDMNTEAFF. CDR3 nucleotide sequence: TGTGCCAGCAGCATAGACATGAACACTGAAGCTTTCTTT.

The chain links TRBV10-3 to TRBJ2-2; possible D gene TRBD2, 6 bases. Trimming took off 4 bases at V and 1 base at J, with 13 bases between the two ends. This CDR3 is 16 amino acids long. CDR1 is ENHRY, CDR2 SYGVKD, per germline. For the CDR3, the DNA is TGTGCCATCAGTGTTCCTCTTAGCGGGAACACCGGGGAGCTGTTTTTT. Protein product: CAISVPLSGNTGELFF.

At least ten counts were recorded for this clonotype. Germline and junction disagree at one end, which may indicate a read error. The CDR3 region is CASSLSPYEQYF. The CDR3 nucleotides read TGTGCCAGCAGCTTATCACCCTACGAGCAGTACTTC. The chain employs TRBV28 and TRBJ2-7; no reliable D call. The V gene's germline CDR1 is MDHEN and CDR2 SYDVKM. The CDR3 spans 12 residues.

The chain joins TRBV11-2 to TRBJ1-2; the D is unclear. The V and J ends lost 0 bases and 1 base respectively, with 12 bases between them. Germline assignment: CDR1 SGHAT and CDR2 FQNNGV. The CDR3 is 16 amino acids. The CDR3 nucleotides are TGTGCCAGCAGCTTAGATGGACGGACCATTAACTATGGCTACACCTTC. Amino acid sequence: CASSLDGRTINYGYTF.

Concerning this clonotype: A read error is possible here, since a much larger clone lies one base away. The chain combines TRBV6-2 or TRBV6-3 with TRBJ2-1, with D perhaps assigned TRBD1 or TRBD2 (6 bases each). The CDR3 runs to 10 residues. CDR1 is MNHEY and CDR2 is SVGEGT in the germline V gene. The chain's CDR3 is CASNGGGQLF. The CDR3 DNA reads TGTGCCAGCAACGGGGGCGGGCAGTTATTC.

Worth noting for this clonotype: A much larger clone differs by one base, so this may be a read error. As the CDR3 is not closed by the conserved phenylalanine or tryptophan, this likely results from a read error. This chain links TRBV12-3 or TRBV12-4 with TRBJ1-2; possibly TRBD1 for D (6 bases). Trimming pared 5 bases from V and 7 bases from J, leaving 11 bases between. The CDR3 loop spans 12 amino acids. CDR3: CASSRGGTGYTL. CDR3 coding DNA: TGTGCCAGCAGTCGAGGGGGGACTGGCTACACCTTA.

This clonotype was counted many times. CDR3 nucleotides: TGTGCCAGCAGCCAAGGTCGCGAGACCCAGTACTTC. It codes for CASSQGRETQYF. The chain recombines TRBV4-2 with TRBJ2-5; D unclear. Trimming removed 1 base at V and 5 bases at J, with 5 bases between. The length of the CDR3 is 12 residues. The germline V gene has CDR1 LGHNA and CDR2 YNFKEQ.

The table lists this clonotype with many counts. In DNA form, the CDR3 reads TGTGCCAGCAGGTCCACAGGGGTAAATTTGGGACTAGCGGTGGAGGATACGCAGTATTTT. As protein: CASRSTGVNLGLAVEDTQYF. This chain connects TRBV28 to TRBJ2-3; TRBD2 agrees at 11 bases. V shed 6 bases and J 6 bases; nucleotides not matched to a gene: 23. There are 20 residues in the CDR3. Germline V lookup: CDR1 MDHEN, CDR2 SYDVKM.

Worth noting for this clonotype: A much larger clone lies a single base off, so this may be a read error. The V gene is TRBV6-5, the J gene TRBJ2-3; no definite D call. The V end was cut by 0 bases, the J end by 10 bases, with 11 bases between. CDR3 length equals 13 residues. Germline CDR1 MNHEY, CDR2 SVGAGI. The CDR3 spells CASSYSDSASQYF. The CDR3 DNA sequence: TGTGCCAGCAGTTACTCTGACTCCGCTTCGCAGTATTTT.

This clonotype was seen at least ten times. This chain links TRBV7-9 with TRBJ1-1; 8 bases map to TRBD1. The CDR3 is 16 amino acids. The germline V gene encodes CDR1 SEHNR and CDR2 FQNEAQ (reference sequence). The ends lost 2 bases at V and 5 bases at J; junction bases unmatched: 10. The chain's CDR3 is CASSLPGQGSLTEAFF. CDR3 DNA: TGTGCCAGCAGCTTACCCGGACAGGGATCTCTTACTGAAGCTTTCTTT. The variable domain in full, completed from reference TRBV7-9 and TRBJ1-1, reads DTGVSQNPRHKITKRGQNVTFRCDPISEHNRLYWYRQTLGQGPEFLTYFQNEAQLEKSRLLSDRFSAERPKGSFSTLEIQRTEQGDSAMYLCASSLPGQGSLTEAFFGQGTRLTVV.

There are many counts of this clonotype. The V and J genes are TRBV7-2 and TRBJ1-4, with D perhaps matching TRBD1 (6 bases). The V end lost 5 bases, the J end lost 4 bases, and 17 bases lay between the germline ends. Germline CDR1 is SGHTA and CDR2 is FQGNSA. The CDR3 contains 16 residues. As DNA, the CDR3 is TGTGCCAGCAGCCCCGAAGGGGAGGGGGTTAATGAAAAACTGTTTTTT. Protein sequence: CASSPEGEGVNEKLFF.

This clonotype has a count of ten or more. V gene TRBV12-3 or TRBV12-4 combines with J gene TRBJ2-5; D ambiguous. V lost 1 base and J 3 bases, leaving 12 bases between the germline ends. CDR3 length equals 15 residues. CDR3 nucleotide sequence: TGTGCCAGCAGTTTAGAACGCTTGCCCAAAGAGACCCAGTACTTC. Amino acids: CASSLERLPKETQYF.

This clonotype appeared many times. This chain links TRBV6-6 with TRBJ2-7, with D possibly TRBD1 on 7 matching bases. CDR3 length equals 17 residues. Trimming cost V 2 bases and J 1 base, with 18 bases left between them. In germline, CDR1 is MNHNY, CDR2 SVGAGI (reference sequence). The DNA for the CDR3 is TGTGCCAGCAGTTACAGGGATCGGCGGGACAGTTCCTACGAGCAGTACTTC. Amino acid sequence: CASSYRDRRDSSYEQYF.

The rearrangement links TRBV5-8 to TRBJ2-3; possible D gene TRBD1, 5 bases. There are 15 residues in the CDR3. Per the germline V gene, CDR1 is SGHTS and CDR2 is YDEGEE. Between the trimmed V and J ends, which lost 0 bases and 4 bases, there was a span of 12 bases. This CDR3 reads CASSLAQESSDTQYF. The CDR3 nucleotides are TGTGCCAGCAGCTTGGCACAGGAGTCGTCAGATACGCAGTATTTT.

The rearrangement uses TRBV2 and TRBJ1-5; D unclear. From germline, CDR1 is SNHLY and CDR2 FYNNEI. CDR3 length: 12 amino acids. With 7 bases removed from V and 5 bases from J, the gap between germline ends came to 9 bases. CDR3 nucleotide sequence: TGTGCCAGCATGGGGAACCATCAGCCCCAGCATTTT. It encodes CASMGNHQPQHF.

V gene TRBV9 combines with J gene TRBJ2-7, with D unresolved. Germline assignment: CDR1 SGDLS and CDR2 YYNGEE. This CDR3 comprises 15 residues. V was pared by 4 bases and J by 0 bases, with 14 bases between. CDR3 residues: CASSPVDGYSYEQYF. CDR3 nucleotides: TGTGCCAGCAGCCCGGTGGACGGTTACTCCTACGAGCAGTACTTC.

This clonotype has more than one count but fewer than ten. The CDR3 DNA follows: TGTGCCAGCAGCGTAGAAGGATACAATGAGCAGTTCTTC. It is translated as CASSVEGYNEQFF. The genes are TRBV9 and TRBJ2-1; D unresolved. V dropped 0 bases and J dropped 4 bases, with 5 bases sitting between them. Germline CDR1 SGDLS, CDR2 YYNGEE. This CDR3 comprises 13 residues.

The sample holds a few counts of this clonotype. This chain joins TRBV9 and TRBJ1-1, with unresolved D. From germline, CDR1 is SGDLS and CDR2 YYNGEE. This CDR3 contains 15 residues. V lost 0 bases and J lost 4, with 13 bases in between. Here the CDR3 DNA reads TGTGCCAGCAGCGTAGCTAAACCGGGGAGCACTGAAGCTTTCTTT. Translated, it gives CASSVAKPGSTEAFF.

This clonotype was seen at least ten times. In DNA form, the CDR3 reads TGTGCCAGCAGCCGCCCCTCCTACAATGAGCAGTTCTTC. This encodes CASSRPSYNEQFF. The gene calls are TRBV7-9 and TRBJ2-1; D uncertain. Trimming pared 5 bases from V and 0 bases from J, leaving 5 bases between. This CDR3 has 13 amino acids. Germline lookup yields CDR1 SEHNR and CDR2 FQNEAQ (reference sequence).

This clonotype was seen a few times. CDR3 amino acids: CASRGRTRQFF. The CDR3 region has the DNA TGTGCCAGCCGCGGAAGGACCCGGCAGTTCTTC. J is TRBJ2-1 and V is TRBV27; no definite D call. In germline, CDR1 is MNHEY, CDR2 SMNVEV (reference sequence). CDR3 length equals 11 residues. Trimming took 8 bases from V and 12 from J, leaving 14 bases between them.

This clonotype was observed many times. The chain employs TRBV4-1 and TRBJ1-2; D unclear. Per germline, CDR1 MGHRA and CDR2 YSYEKL. This CDR3 has 15 amino acids. V gave up 4 bases and J gave up 0 bases, with 12 bases separating them. The CDR3 spells CASSPEWRANYGYTF. The DNA of the CDR3 is TGCGCCAGCAGCCCCGAATGGAGAGCTAACTATGGCTACACCTTC.

The chain has TRBV11-2 and TRBJ2-3; D is unresolved. Per germline, CDR1 SGHAT and CDR2 FQNNGV. V was cut by 8 bases and J by 2 bases, with 8 bases left in between. This CDR3 has 12 amino acids. The CDR3, as DNA: TGTGCCAGCGGCTCCCTCACAGATACGCAGTATTTT. Its translation is CASGSLTDTQYF.

This clonotype was counted ten times or more. The chain combines TRBV10-2 with TRBJ2-7; D call uncertain. This CDR3 contains 13 residues. Germline lookup yields CDR1 WSHSY and CDR2 SAAADI. The germline V and J ends were trimmed by 9 bases and 1 base, with 13 bases remaining between them. CDR3 in amino acids: CASRGRPSYEQYF. The CDR3 bases are TGCGCCAGTAGAGGACGGCCGTCCTACGAGCAGTACTTC.

This clonotype was seen many times. The chain uses TRBV7-9 and TRBJ2-5, with TRBD2 as a possible D gene (6 bases). Germline values: CDR1 SEHNR, CDR2 FQNEAQ (reference sequence). V dropped 0 bases and J dropped 1 base, with 9 bases sitting between them. This CDR3 spans 15 amino acids. The CDR3, as DNA: TGTGCCAGCAGCTTAGCGGCGGGATCCCAAGAGACCCAGTACTTC. Translation: CASSLAAGSQETQYF.

This clonotype has only a few counts. The genes are TRBV27 and TRBJ2-4; a weak D match, TRBD2 (6 bases). V was trimmed by 5 bases and J by 8 bases, leaving 13 bases between them. Germline loops: CDR1 MNHEY, CDR2 SMNVEV (reference sequence). This CDR3 region has 13 residues. CDR3 sequence reads: CASSGGTWDIQYF. For the CDR3, the DNA is TGTGCCAGCAGTGGGGGGACCTGGGACATTCAGTACTTC.

Comment on this clonotype: A much larger clone differs by one base, so this may be a read error. The chain employs TRBV29-1 and TRBJ2-5; D may be TRBD2 (5 bases). The CDR3 covers 12 residues. Trimming shortened V by 6 bases and J by 2 bases, and 10 bases separated the two germline ends. Germline loops: CDR1 SQVTM, CDR2 ANQGSEA. CDR3 residues: CSVGWTQETQYF. CDR3 sequence (DNA): TGCAGCGTCGGATGGACTCAAGAGACCCAGTACTTC.

At least ten counts were recorded for this clonotype. The chain couples TRBV6-2 or TRBV6-3 to TRBJ2-2; no firm D call. The CDR3 sequence is 15 residues long. The V end was cut by 6 bases, the J end by 0 bases, with 11 bases between. Germline loops: CDR1 MNHEY, CDR2 SVGEGT. Written as DNA, the CDR3 is TGTGCCAGCAGAAGACCCCAGCCGAACACCGGGGAGCTGTTTTTT. Protein product: CASRRPQPNTGELFF.

As regards this clonotype: A much larger clone differs by one base, so this may be a read error. The V and J genes are TRBV24-1 and TRBJ2-5; 9 positions match TRBD2. The trim removed 2 bases at V and 4 bases at J, leaving 10 bases unmatched. The CDR3 covers 17 residues. CDR1 KGHDR and CDR2 SFDVKD come from the germline V gene. The CDR3 nucleotides read TGTGCCACCAGTGATTGGACTAGCGCGAGCGGGCGAGAGACCCAGTACTTC. It encodes CATSDWTSASGRETQYF.